A single sample gave rise to the 18 T cell receptor beta chains below, sequenced in a study of response to subunit inactivated influenza vaccine listed by TCRdb under 2018. The library came from RT-PCR. Sequenced on an Illumina HiSeq 2500. Using fastp at Q25 and MiXCR, TCRdb reprocessed the public reads and kept productive beta chains. Each entry is one CDR3 protein sequence, shown with its most common DNA and genes. Counted in this sample were around 570,000 distinct CDR3 sequences; approximately 7.1% of them appeared once. 10% to 15% of the sample comes from the top ten. Sequences were derived from PBMCs from blood, sampled less than 30 months after vaccination. The receptors were gathered from a man between 50 and 75 years old who received an inactivated influenza vaccine. Donor details come from another sample of the same person, matched by shared clones.

CDR3 region: CASSPWTYKNIQYF. In nucleotides, the CDR3 is TGTGCCAGCAGCCCCTGGACGTACAAAAACATTCAGTACTTC. The chain is built from TRBV7-9 and TRBJ2-4; D uncertain. V shed 5 bases and J shed 3 bases, with 11 bases lying between them. The CDR3 contains 14 residues. The germline CDR1 and CDR2 sequences are SEHNR and FQNEAQ (reference sequence).

A few counts support this clonotype. The chain recombines TRBV5-1 with TRBJ1-2; TRBD1 agrees at 8 bases. Per the germline V gene, CDR1 is SGHRS and CDR2 is YFSETQ. The CDR3 has 15 amino acids. Unmatched junction bases numbered 8, after V lost 0 bases and J lost 7 bases. The CDR3 DNA is TGCGCCAGCAGCTTGGTTCTCAGGGGGCGCGTTGGCTACACCTTC. This translates into CASSLVLRGRVGYTF. Together with reference TRBV5-1 and TRBJ1-2, the CDR3 gives the full variable domain: KAGVTQTPRYLIKTRGQQVTLSCSPISGHRSVSWYQQTPGQGLQFLFEYFSETQRNKGNFPGRFSGRQFSNSRSEMNVSTLELGDSALYLCASSLVLRGRVGYTFGSGTRLTVV.

This clonotype was counted many times. The chain has TRBV12-3 or TRBV12-4 and TRBJ1-6, with a possible D match to TRBD1 (6 bases). The CDR3 is made up of 13 amino acids. V was cut by 1 base and J by 13 bases, with 11 bases left in between. The CDR3 region is CASSLGGLAPLHF. CDR3 bases: TGTGCCAGCAGTTTAGGGGGGCTAGCGCCCCTCCACTTT.

This clonotype was observed a handful of times. V usage is TRBV24-1 and J usage is TRBJ2-3, with TRBD1 identical over 9 bases. The CDR3 has 15 residues. CDR1 and CDR2 (germline): KGHDR, SFDVKD. The trim removed 6 bases at V and 2 bases at J, leaving 5 bases unmatched. As DNA, the CDR3 is TGTGCCACCAGTAGGACAGGGGTCGACACAGATACGCAGTATTTT. It translates to CATSRTGVDTDTQYF.

This clonotype was picked up a small number of times. V usage is TRBV27 and J usage is TRBJ2-5; 7 nucleotides match TRBD1. This CDR3 is 15 amino acids long. V trimming: 5 bases; J trimming: 2 bases; junction bases outside the gene matches: 8. CDR1 and CDR2 (germline): MNHEY, SMNVEV (reference sequence). CDR3 sequence: CASSLIPGQQETQYF. The CDR3 nucleotides are TGTGCCAGCAGTCTAATACCGGGACAGCAAGAGACCCAGTACTTC.

The sample holds a few counts of this clonotype. The chain is built from TRBV5-1 and TRBJ2-1; 11 bases line up with TRBD2. The CDR3 extends over 16 amino acids. The germline gives CDR1 SGHRS, CDR2 YFSETQ. J lost 4 bases, V lost 3 bases, and 6 bases had no gene match. The CDR3 DNA reads TGCGCCAGCAGCTATGGAGGGACTAGCGGATACAATGAGCAGTTCTTC. Residues: CASSYGGTSGYNEQFF.

This clonotype was detected only a few times. The chain is built from TRBV5-6 and TRBJ2-7; D not certain. CDR1 is SGHDT, CDR2 YYEEEE, per germline. The length of the CDR3 is 12 residues. The V gene lost 2 bases and the J gene lost 6 bases, with 9 bases spanning the gap. The CDR3 bases are TGTGCCAGCAGCTTAGTCCGCTCCGAGCAGTACTTC. This translates into CASSLVRSEQYF.

The J gene is TRBJ2-7, the V gene TRBV20-1; D is undetermined. CDR3 length: 14 amino acids. V dropped 0 bases and J dropped 2 bases, with 11 bases sitting between them. Per germline, CDR1 DFQATT and CDR2 SNEGSKA (reference sequence). The chain's CDR3 is CSARDTWNPYEQYF. The CDR3 bases are TGCAGTGCTAGAGACACCTGGAATCCCTACGAGCAGTACTTC.

This clonotype has a handful of counts. CDR3: CASSLQGSIYNEQFF. In DNA form, the CDR3 reads TGTGCCAGCAGCTTGCAGGGGAGCATATACAATGAGCAGTTCTTC. This chain links TRBV7-2 with TRBJ2-1; a possible D gene is TRBD1 (6 bases). V dropped 3 bases and J dropped 4 bases, with 13 bases sitting between them. Looked up from germline, CDR1 is SGHTA and CDR2 is FQGNSA. CDR3 length: 15 residues. The full variable domain, completed using reference TRBV7-2 and TRBJ2-1, is GAGVSQSPSNKVTEKGKDVELRCDPISGHTALYWYRQSLGQGLEFLIYFQGNSAPDKSGLPSDRFSAERTGGSVSTLTIQRTQQEDSAVYLCASSLQGSIYNEQFFGPGTRLTVL.

The rearrangement joins TRBV11-2 to TRBJ2-7; a possible D gene is TRBD1 (6 bases). Trimming left V 0 bases short and J 7 bases short, with 16 bases between. Germline CDR1 SGHAT, CDR2 FQNNGV. The CDR3 extends over 15 amino acids. The CDR3 loop reads CASSLDRDRRWEQYF. The CDR3 DNA sequence: TGTGCCAGCAGCTTAGATCGAGACAGGCGGTGGGAGCAGTACTTC.

This clonotype has more than one count but fewer than ten. The chain uses TRBV7-2 and TRBJ1-2; D is unclear. Per the germline V gene, CDR1 is SGHTA and CDR2 is FQGNSA. CDR3 length: 14 residues. Trimming stripped 5 bases from V and 8 bases from J, with 18 bases between. The CDR3 region has the DNA TGTGCCAGCAGCCGCAGAGACCGGGTCGAGGGCTACACCTTC. It is translated as CASSRRDRVEGYTF. Full variable domain (rest looked up from reference TRBV7-2 and TRBJ1-2): GAGVSQSPSNKVTEKGKDVELRCDPISGHTALYWYRQSLGQGLEFLIYFQGNSAPDKSGLPSDRFSAERTGGSVSTLTIQRTQQEDSAVYLCASSRRDRVEGYTFGSGTRLTVV.

This clonotype came up a few times. The V and J genes are TRBV18 and TRBJ1-1, with a weak D call TRBD1 (6 bases). Germline CDR1 KGHSH, CDR2 LQKENI. V gave up 3 bases and J gave up 12 bases, with 17 bases separating them. The length of the CDR3 is 13 residues. The CDR3 DNA follows: TGTGCCAGCTCACCTGGGCAGGGGACGACTCCTTTCTTT. Translation gives CASSPGQGTTPFF.

The chain employs TRBV20-1 and TRBJ2-7, with 8 bases matching TRBD2. Germline CDR1 and CDR2: DFQATT and SNEGSKA (reference sequence). J gave up 3 bases and V 3 bases, and 7 bases lay outside the gene matches. The CDR3 runs to 14 residues. The CDR3 DNA reads TGCAGTGCTAGTGGCGGGAGGATTCGCTACGAGCAGTACTTC. Translation gives CSASGGRIRYEQYF.

In this sample, this clonotype turned up a few times. This chain links TRBV6-2 or TRBV6-3 with TRBJ2-3, with unresolved D. The CDR3 contains 15 residues. From germline, CDR1 is MNHEY and CDR2 SVGEGT. The V gene lost 6 bases and the J gene lost 2 bases, with 15 bases spanning the gap. The CDR3 is CASRPLLRYTDTQYF. The CDR3, as DNA: TGTGCCAGCAGACCCCTTTTGAGGTACACAGATACGCAGTATTTT.

This clonotype was seen a few times. The V call is TRBV6-2 or TRBV6-3, the J call TRBJ2-5; TRBD2 matches 14 bases. The trim removed 8 bases at V and 8 bases at J, leaving 7 bases unmatched. The CDR3 is 14 residues long. Germline-derived CDR1 and CDR2 are MNHEY and SVGEGT. CDR3 loop: CASGLAGGPATQYF. The CDR3 coding sequence is TGTGCCAGCGGACTAGCGGGGGGCCCAGCTACCCAGTACTTC.

This clonotype was observed a few times. The chain joins TRBV24-1 to TRBJ2-1; D may be TRBD1 or TRBD2 (5 bases each). The CDR3 consists of 13 residues. Trimming took 1 base from V and 9 from J, leaving 9 bases between them. Germline CDR1 KGHDR, CDR2 SFDVKD. The CDR3 region has the DNA TGTGCCACCAGTGATTTTACTAGGGGTGAGCAGTTCTTC. This sequence encodes CATSDFTRGEQFF.

This clonotype came up many times. The CDR3 here is CSARGVWPSKETQYF. DNA for the CDR3: TGCAGTGCTAGAGGGGTTTGGCCTAGTAAAGAGACCCAGTACTTC. V gene TRBV20-1 combines with J gene TRBJ2-5, with D uncertain. There are 15 residues in the CDR3. From germline, CDR1 is DFQATT and CDR2 SNEGSKA (reference sequence). The V end lost 1 base, the J end lost 3 bases, and 15 bases lay between the germline ends.

This clonotype was seen a handful of times. The gene calls are TRBV20-1 and TRBJ2-7; D possibly corresponds to TRBD2 (6 bases). This CDR3 contains 11 residues. CDR1 is DFQATT, CDR2 SNEGSKA, per germline (reference sequence). The V gene lost 5 bases and the J gene lost 6 bases, with 11 bases spanning the gap. The CDR3 sequence is CSAATRIEQYF. The CDR3, as DNA: TGCAGTGCTGCGACTAGAATCGAGCAGTACTTC.